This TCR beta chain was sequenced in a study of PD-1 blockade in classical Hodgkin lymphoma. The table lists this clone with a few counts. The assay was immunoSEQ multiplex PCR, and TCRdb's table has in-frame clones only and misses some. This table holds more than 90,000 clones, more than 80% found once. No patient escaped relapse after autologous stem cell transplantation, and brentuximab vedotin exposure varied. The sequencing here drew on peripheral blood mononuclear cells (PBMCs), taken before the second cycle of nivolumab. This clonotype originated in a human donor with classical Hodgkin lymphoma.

The CDR3 nucleotides read TGTGCCAGCAGTTCGGCCGGATATGGCTACACCTTC. Its protein is CASSSAGYGYTF. The V gene is TRBV27, the J gene TRBJ1-2; D gene ambiguous. Germline CDR1 and CDR2: MNHEY and SMNVEV (reference sequence). The ends were cut back, 4 bases at V and 5 bases at J, with 8 bases in the middle. This CDR3 is built from 12 residues.